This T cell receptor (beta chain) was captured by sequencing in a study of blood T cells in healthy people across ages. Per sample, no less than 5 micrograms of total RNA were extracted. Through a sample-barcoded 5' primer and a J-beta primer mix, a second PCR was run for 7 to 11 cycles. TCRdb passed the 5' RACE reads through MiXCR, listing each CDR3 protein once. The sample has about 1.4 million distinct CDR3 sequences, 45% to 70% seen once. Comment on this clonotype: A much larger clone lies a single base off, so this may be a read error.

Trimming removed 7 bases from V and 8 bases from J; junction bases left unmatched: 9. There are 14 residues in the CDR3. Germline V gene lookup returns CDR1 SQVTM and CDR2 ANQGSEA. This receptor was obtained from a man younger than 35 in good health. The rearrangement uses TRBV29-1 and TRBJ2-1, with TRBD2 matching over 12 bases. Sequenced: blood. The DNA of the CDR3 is TGCAGCGCCCTCGTGACTAGCGGGAGTTATGAGCAGTTCTTC. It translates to CSALVTSGSYEQFF.